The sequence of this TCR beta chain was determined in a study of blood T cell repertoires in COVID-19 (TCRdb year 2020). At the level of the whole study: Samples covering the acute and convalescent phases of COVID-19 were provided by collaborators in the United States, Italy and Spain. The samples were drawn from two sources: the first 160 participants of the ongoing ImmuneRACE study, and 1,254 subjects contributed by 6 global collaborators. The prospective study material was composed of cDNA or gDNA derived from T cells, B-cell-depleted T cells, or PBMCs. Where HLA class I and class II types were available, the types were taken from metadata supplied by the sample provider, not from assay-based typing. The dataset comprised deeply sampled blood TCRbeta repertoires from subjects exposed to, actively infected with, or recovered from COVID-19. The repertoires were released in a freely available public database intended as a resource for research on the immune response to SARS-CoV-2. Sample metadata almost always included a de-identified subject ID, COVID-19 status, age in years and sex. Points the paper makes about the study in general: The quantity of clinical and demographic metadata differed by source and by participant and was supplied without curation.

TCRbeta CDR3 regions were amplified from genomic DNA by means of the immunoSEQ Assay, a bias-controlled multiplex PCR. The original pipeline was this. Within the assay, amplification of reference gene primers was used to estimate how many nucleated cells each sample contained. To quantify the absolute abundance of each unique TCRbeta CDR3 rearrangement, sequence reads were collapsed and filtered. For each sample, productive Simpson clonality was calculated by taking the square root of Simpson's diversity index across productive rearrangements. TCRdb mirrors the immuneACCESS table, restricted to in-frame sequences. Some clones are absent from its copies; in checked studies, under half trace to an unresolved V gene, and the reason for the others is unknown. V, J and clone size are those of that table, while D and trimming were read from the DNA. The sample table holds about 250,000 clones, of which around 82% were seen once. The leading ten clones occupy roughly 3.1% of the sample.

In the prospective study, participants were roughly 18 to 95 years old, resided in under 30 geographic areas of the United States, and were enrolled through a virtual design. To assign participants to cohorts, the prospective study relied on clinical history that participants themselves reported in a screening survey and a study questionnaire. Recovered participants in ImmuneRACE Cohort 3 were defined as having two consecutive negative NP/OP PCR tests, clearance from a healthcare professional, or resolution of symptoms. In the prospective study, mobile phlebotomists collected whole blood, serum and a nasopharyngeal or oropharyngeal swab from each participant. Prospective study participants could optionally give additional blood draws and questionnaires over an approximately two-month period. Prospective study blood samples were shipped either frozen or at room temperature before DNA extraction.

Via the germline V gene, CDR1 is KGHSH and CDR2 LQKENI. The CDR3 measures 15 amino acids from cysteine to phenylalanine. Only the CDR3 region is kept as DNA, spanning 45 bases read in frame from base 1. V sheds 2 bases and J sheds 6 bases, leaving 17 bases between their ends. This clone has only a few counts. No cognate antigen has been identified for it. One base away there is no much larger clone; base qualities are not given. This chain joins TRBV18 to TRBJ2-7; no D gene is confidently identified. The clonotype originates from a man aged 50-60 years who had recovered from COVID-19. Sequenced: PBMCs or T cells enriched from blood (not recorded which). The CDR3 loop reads CASSPVAPLLAEQYF. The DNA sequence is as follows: TGTGCCAGCTCACCAGTAGCCCCCTTATTGGCCGAGCAGTACTTC.